This TCR beta chain was captured in a study of blood T cell repertoires in COVID-19. Using immunoSEQ multiplex PCR, the repertoire was profiled, and TCRdb retains in-frame clones only, with some absent. The table has around 220,000 clones, 80% to 95% seen once. V was pared by 0 bases and J by 4 bases, with 10 bases between. CDR3 length: 14 amino acids. Per the germline V gene, CDR1 is SGHTS and CDR2 is YDEGEE. This clonotype originated in a woman aged 18-29 years who had recovered from COVID-19. The sequencing sample was made of PBMCs or T cells enriched from blood (not recorded which). The V gene is TRBV5-8, the J gene TRBJ1-1; D is perhaps TRBD1 (5 bases). This CDR3 reads CASSLGLGGTEAFF. DNA for the CDR3: TGTGCCAGCAGCTTGGGGTTGGGGGGCACTGAAGCTTTCTTT.